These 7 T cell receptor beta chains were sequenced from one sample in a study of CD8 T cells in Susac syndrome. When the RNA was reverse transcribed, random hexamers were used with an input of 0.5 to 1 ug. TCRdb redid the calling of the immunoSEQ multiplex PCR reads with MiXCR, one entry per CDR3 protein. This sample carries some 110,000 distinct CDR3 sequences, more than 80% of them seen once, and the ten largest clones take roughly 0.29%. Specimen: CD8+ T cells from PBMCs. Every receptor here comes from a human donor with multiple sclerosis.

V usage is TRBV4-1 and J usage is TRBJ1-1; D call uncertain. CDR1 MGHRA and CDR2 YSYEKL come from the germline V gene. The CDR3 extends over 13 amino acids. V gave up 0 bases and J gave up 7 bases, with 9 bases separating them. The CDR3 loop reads CASSQDPGREAFF. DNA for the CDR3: TGCGCCAGCAGCCAAGATCCCGGGCGTGAAGCTTTCTTT.

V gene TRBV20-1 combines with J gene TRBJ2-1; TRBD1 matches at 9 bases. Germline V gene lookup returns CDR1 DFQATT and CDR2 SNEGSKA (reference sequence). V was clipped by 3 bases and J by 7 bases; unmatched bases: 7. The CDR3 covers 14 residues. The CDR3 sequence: CSASVTGGLNEQFF. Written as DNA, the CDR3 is TGCAGTGCTAGTGTGACAGGGGGTTTAAATGAGCAGTTCTTC.

In DNA form, the CDR3 reads TGTGCCAGCAGCCCTCCTGACCGCACCGGGGAGCTGTTTTTT. Translated, it gives CASSPPDRTGELFF. The rearrangement links TRBV7-9 to TRBJ2-2; D is ambiguous. Deletions cut 5 bases from V and 4 bases from J, with 11 bases between. CDR3 length equals 14 residues. CDR1 and CDR2 from the germline V gene are SEHNR and FQNEAQ (reference sequence).

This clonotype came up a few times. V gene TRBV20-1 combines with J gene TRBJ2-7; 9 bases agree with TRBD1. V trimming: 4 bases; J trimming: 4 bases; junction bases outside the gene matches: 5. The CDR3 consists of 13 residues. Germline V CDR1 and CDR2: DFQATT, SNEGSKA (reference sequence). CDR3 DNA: TGCAGTGCTACGACCGGGACAGGGTACGAGCAGTACGTC. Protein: CSATTGTGYEQYV.

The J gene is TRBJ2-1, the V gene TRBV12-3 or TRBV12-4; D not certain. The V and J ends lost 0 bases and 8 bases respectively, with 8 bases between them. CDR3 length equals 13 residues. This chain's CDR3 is CASSLAIAHEQFF. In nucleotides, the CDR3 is TGTGCCAGCAGTTTAGCAATAGCCCATGAGCAGTTCTTC.

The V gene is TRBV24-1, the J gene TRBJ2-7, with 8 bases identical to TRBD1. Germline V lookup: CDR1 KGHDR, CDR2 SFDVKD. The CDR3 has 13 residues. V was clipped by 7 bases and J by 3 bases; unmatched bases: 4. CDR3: CATRDRVSYEQYF. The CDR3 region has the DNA TGTGCCACCAGGGACAGGGTGAGCTACGAGCAGTACTTC.

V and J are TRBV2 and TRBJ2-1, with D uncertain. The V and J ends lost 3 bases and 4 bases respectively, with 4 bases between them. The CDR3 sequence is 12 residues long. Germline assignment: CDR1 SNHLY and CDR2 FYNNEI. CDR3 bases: TGTGCCAGCAGTGACCCGTACAATGAGCAGTTCTTC. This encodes CASSDPYNEQFF.